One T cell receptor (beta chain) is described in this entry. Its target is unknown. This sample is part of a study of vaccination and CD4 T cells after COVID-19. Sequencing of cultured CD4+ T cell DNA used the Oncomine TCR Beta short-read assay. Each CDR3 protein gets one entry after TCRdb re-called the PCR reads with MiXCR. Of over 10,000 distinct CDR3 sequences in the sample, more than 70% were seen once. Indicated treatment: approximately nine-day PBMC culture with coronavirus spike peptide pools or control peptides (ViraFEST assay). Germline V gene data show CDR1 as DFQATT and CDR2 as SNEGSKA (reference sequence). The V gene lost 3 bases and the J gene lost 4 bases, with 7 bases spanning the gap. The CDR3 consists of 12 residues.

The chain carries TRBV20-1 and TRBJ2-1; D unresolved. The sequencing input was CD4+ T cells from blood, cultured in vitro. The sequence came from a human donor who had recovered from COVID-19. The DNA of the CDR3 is TGCAGTGCTAGGAGGCAATACAATGAGCAGTTCTTC. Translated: CSARRQYNEQFF.